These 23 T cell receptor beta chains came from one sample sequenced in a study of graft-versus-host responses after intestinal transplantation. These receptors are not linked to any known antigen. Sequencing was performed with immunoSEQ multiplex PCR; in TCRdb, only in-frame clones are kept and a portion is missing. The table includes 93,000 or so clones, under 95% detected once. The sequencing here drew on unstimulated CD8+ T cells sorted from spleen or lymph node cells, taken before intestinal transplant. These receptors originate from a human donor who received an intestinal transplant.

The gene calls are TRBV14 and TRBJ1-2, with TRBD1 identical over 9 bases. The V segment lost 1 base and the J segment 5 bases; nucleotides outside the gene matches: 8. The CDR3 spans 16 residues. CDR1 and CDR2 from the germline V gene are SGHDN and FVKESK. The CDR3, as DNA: TGTGCCAGCAGCCAAGTGGGGGGACAGGGAGGTTATGGCTACACCTTC. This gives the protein CASSQVGGQGGYGYTF.

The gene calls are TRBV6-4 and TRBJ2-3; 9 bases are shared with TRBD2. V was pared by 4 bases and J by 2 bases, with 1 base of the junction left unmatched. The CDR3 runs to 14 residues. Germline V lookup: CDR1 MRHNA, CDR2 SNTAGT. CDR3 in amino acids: CASSGGGATDTQYF. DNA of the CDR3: TGTGCCAGCAGTGGCGGGGGGGCCACAGATACGCAGTATTTT.

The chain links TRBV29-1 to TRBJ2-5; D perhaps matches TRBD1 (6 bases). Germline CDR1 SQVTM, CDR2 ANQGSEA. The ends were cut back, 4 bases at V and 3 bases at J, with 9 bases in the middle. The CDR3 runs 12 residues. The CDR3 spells CSVVSGEETQYF. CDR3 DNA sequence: TGCAGCGTTGTTTCAGGGGAAGAGACCCAGTACTTC.

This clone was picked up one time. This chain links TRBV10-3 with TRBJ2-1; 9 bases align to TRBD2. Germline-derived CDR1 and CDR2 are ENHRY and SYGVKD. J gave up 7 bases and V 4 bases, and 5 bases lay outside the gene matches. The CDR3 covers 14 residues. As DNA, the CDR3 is TGTGCCATCAGTGGGGCGGGGGGGCTTAATGAGCAGTTCTTC. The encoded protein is CAISGAGGLNEQFF.

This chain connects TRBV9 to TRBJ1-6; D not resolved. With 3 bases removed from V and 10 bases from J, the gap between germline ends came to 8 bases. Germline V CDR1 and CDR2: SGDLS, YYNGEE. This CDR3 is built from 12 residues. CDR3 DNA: TGTGCCAGCAGCGAAGGGAGCTCACCCCTCCACTTT. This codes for CASSEGSSPLHF.

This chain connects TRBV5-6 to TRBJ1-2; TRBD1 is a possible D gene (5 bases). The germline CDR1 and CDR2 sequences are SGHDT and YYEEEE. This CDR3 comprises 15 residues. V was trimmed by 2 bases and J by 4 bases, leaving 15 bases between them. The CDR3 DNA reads TGTGCCAGCAGCTTCGGGACTGGGAGCCCCTATGGCTACACCTTC. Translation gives CASSFGTGSPYGYTF.

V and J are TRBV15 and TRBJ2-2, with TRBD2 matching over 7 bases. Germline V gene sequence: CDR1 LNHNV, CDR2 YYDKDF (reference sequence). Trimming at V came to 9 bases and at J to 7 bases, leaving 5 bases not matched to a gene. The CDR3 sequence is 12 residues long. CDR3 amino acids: CATGGVNGELFF. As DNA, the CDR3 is TGTGCCACGGGGGGGGTTAACGGGGAGCTGTTTTTT. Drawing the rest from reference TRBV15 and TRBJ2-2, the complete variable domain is DAMVIQNPRYQVTQFGKPVTLSCSQTLNHNVMYWYQQKSSQAPKLLFHYYDKDFNNEADTPDNFQSRRPNTSFCFLDIRSPGLGDTAMYLCATGGVNGELFFGEGSRLTVL.

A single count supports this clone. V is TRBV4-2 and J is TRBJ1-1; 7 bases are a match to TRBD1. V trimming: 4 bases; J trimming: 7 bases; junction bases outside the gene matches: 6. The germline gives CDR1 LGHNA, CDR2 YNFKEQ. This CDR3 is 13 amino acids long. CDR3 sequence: CASSPSGTVEAFF. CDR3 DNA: TGTGCCAGCAGCCCCTCTGGGACAGTTGAAGCTTTCTTT.

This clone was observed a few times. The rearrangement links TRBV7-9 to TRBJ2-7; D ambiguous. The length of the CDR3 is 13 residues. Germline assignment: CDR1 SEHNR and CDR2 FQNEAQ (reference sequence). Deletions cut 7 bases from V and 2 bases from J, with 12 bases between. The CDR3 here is CASTITGPYEQYF. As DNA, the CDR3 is TGTGCCAGCACCATCACGGGCCCCTACGAGCAGTACTTC.

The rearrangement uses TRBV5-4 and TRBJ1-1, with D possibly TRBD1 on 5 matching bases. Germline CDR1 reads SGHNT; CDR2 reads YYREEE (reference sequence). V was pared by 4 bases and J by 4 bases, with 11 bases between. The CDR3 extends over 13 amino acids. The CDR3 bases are TGTGCCAGCAGCGGGGGGGTTATCACTGAAGCTTTCTTT. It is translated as CASSGGVITEAFF.

CDR3 in DNA: TGTGCCAGCAGTTATAGCGGGGGCCCACTGGAGCAGTACTTC. Its translation is CASSYSGGPLEQYF. The rearrangement joins TRBV6-5 to TRBJ2-7, with 9 bases aligning to TRBD2. The CDR3 has 14 amino acids. The germline CDR1 and CDR2 sequences are MNHEY and SVGAGI. V lost 3 bases to trimming and J lost 7 bases; unmatched junction nucleotides: 7.

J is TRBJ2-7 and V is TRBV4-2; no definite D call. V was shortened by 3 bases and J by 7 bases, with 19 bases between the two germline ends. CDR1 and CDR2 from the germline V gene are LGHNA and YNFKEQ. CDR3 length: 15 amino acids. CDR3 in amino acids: CASSQDKHGPQEQYF. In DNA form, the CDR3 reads TGTGCCAGCAGCCAGGATAAACATGGTCCGCAGGAGCAGTACTTC.

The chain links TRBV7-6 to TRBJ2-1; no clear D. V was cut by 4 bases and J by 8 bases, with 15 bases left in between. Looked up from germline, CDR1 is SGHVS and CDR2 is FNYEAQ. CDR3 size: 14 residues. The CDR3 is CASSSTGMLDEQFF. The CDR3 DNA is TGTGCCAGCAGCTCCACCGGAATGTTGGATGAGCAGTTCTTC.

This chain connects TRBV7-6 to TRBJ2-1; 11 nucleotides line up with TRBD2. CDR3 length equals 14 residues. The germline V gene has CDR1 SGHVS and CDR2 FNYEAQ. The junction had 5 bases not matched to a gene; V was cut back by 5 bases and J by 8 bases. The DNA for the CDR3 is TGTGCCAGCAGCGATCTAGCGGGGGGCGATGAGCAGTTCTTC. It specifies CASSDLAGGDEQFF.

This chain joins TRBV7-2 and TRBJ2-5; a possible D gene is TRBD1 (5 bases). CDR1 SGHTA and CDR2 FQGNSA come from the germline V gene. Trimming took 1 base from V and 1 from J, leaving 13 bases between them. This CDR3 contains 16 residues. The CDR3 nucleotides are TGTGCCAGCAGCTTAGAGGGGCAGGTGCCCCAAGAGACCCAGTACTTC. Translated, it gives CASSLEGQVPQETQYF.

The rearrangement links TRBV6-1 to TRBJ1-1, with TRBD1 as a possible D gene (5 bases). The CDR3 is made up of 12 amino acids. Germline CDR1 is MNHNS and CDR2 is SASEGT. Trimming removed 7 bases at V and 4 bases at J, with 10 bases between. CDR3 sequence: CASTRGSTEAFF. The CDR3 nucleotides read TGTGCCAGCACCCGGGGGAGCACTGAAGCTTTCTTT.

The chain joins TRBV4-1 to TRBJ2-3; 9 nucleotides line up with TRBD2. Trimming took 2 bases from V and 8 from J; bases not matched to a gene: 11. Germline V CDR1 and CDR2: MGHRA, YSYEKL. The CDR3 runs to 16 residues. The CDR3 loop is CASSQFLAGPVGTQYF. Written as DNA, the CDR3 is TGCGCCAGCAGCCAATTTCTAGCGGGGCCCGTAGGTACGCAGTATTTT.

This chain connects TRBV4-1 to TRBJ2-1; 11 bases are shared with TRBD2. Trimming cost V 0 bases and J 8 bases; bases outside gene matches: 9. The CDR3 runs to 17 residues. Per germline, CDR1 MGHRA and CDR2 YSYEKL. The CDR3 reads CASSQDYVQLAGDEQFF. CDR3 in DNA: TGCGCCAGCAGCCAAGATTACGTGCAACTAGCGGGAGATGAGCAGTTCTTC.

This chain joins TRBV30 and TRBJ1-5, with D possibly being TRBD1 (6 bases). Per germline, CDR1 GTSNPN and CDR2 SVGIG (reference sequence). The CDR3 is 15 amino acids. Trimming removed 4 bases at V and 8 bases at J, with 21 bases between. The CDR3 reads CAWNRGGGPQEPQHF. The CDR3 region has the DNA TGTGCCTGGAACCGTGGTGGGGGGCCTCAGGAGCCCCAGCATTTT.

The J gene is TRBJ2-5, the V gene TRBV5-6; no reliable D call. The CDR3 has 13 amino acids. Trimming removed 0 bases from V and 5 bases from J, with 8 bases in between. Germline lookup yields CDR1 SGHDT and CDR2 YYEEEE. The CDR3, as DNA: TGTGCCAGCAGCTTGGCCGGGCGCGAGACCCAGTACTTC. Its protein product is CASSLAGRETQYF.

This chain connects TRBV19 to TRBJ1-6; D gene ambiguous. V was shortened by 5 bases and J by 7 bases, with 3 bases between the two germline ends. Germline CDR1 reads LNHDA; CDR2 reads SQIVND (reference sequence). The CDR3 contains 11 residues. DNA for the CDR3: TGTGCCAGTAGTCACAATTCACCCCTCCACTTT. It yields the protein CASSHNSPLHF.

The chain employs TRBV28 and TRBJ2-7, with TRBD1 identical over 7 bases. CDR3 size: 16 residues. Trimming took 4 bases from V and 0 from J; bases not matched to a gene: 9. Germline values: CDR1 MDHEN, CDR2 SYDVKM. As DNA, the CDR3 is TGTGCCAGCAGTTCACGCCTCAGGGGGATCTCCTACGAGCAGTACTTC. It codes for CASSSRLRGISYEQYF.

The CDR3 DNA follows: TGTGCCAGCAGCCGTTCGGGAGGCGCGTACAATGAGCAGTTCTTC. It codes for CASSRSGGAYNEQFF. The chain joins TRBV11-2 to TRBJ2-1; 7 bases agree with TRBD2. Trimming at V came to 5 bases and at J to 4 bases, leaving 8 bases not matched to a gene. The CDR3 is 15 residues long. CDR1 and CDR2 from the germline V gene are SGHAT and FQNNGV.